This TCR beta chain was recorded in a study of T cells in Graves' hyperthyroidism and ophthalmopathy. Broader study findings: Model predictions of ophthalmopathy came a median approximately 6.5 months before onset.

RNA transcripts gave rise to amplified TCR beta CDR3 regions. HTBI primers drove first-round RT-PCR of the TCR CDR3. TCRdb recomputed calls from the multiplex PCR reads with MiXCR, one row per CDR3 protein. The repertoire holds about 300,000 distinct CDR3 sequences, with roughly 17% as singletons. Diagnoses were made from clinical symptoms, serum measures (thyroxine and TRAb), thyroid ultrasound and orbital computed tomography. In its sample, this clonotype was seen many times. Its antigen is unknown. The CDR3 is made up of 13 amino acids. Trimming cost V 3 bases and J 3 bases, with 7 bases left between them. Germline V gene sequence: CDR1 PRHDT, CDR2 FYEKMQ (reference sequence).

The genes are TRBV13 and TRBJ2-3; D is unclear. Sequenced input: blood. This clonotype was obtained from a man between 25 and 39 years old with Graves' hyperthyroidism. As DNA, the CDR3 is TGTGCCAGCAGCTTCGAGAGAACAGATACGCAGTATTTT. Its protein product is CASSFERTDTQYF.